Presented here are 22 T cell receptor beta chains from one specimen sequenced in a study of shared clonotypes between healthy human individuals. Only in-frame clones appear in the TCRdb table, and some are missing; sequencing was by immunoSEQ multiplex PCR. The data contain about 550,000 clones, around 95% of them singletons. Naive CD8 cells were CD45RO-negative, positively selected for CCR7, excluding terminally differentiated effector memory CD45RA+ cells. The sequencing input was naive CD8+ T cells sorted from blood. These TCRs come from a woman in her 30s in good health.

The chain carries TRBV11-3 and TRBJ1-1; a weak D match, TRBD1 (5 bases). The germline gives CDR1 SGHNT, CDR2 YENEEA. With 6 bases removed from V and 7 bases from J, the gap between germline ends came to 21 bases. This CDR3 has 15 residues. CDR3 residues: CASSGSDRQLIEAFF. The CDR3 nucleotides read TGTGCCAGCAGTGGGTCAGACAGACAGCTGATTGAAGCTTTCTTT.

This chain uses TRBV19 with TRBJ1-5; D is unresolved. Trimming shortened V by 3 bases and J by 4 bases, and 13 bases separated the two germline ends. Germline V gene lookup returns CDR1 LNHDA and CDR2 SQIVND (reference sequence). The CDR3 extends over 15 amino acids. The DNA for the CDR3 is TGTGCCAGTAGTATTAGCAGGAGCGGGAATCAGCCCCAGCATTTT. It translates to CASSISRSGNQPQHF. The full variable domain, completed using reference TRBV19 and TRBJ1-5, is DGGITQSPKYLFRKEGQNVTLSCEQNLNHDAMYWYRQDPGQGLRLIYYSQIVNDFQKGDIAEGYSVSREKKESFPLTVTSAQKNPTAFYLCASSISRSGNQPQHFGDGTRLSIL.

The chain is built from TRBV5-1 and TRBJ1-5, with D possibly matching TRBD1 (6 bases). CDR1 is SGHRS, CDR2 YFSETQ, per germline. V was pared by 4 bases and J by 7 bases, with 18 bases between. The CDR3 runs to 15 residues. CDR3 sequence (DNA): TGCGCCAGCAGCATCTCCGGGACATTAGAACAGCCCCAGCATTTT. Protein sequence: CASSISGTLEQPQHF. Complete variable domain (other parts from reference TRBV5-1 and TRBJ1-5): KAGVTQTPRYLIKTRGQQVTLSCSPISGHRSVSWYQQTPGQGLQFLFEYFSETQRNKGNFPGRFSGRQFSNSRSEMNVSTLELGDSALYLCASSISGTLEQPQHFGDGTRLSIL.

CDR3 coding DNA: TGTGCCAGCAGCTTGGCCCCAGATACGCAGTATTTT. Amino acid sequence: CASSLAPDTQYF. The chain joins TRBV5-5 to TRBJ2-3; D is uncertain. Germline-derived CDR1 and CDR2 are SGHKS and YYEKEE (reference sequence). This CDR3 has 12 residues. V was trimmed by 0 bases and J by 4 bases, leaving 3 bases between them.

CDR3 sequence: CASSSKPSGRAYEQYF. CDR3 sequence (DNA): TGTGCCAGCAGTTCTAAACCTAGCGGGAGGGCCTACGAGCAGTACTTC. This chain uses TRBV27 with TRBJ2-7, with TRBD2 matching 12 bases. V was pared by 4 bases and J by 2 bases, with 6 bases of the junction left unmatched. CDR1 is MNHEY and CDR2 is SMNVEV in the germline V gene (reference sequence). This CDR3 region has 16 residues.

V gene TRBV5-1 combines with J gene TRBJ2-7; 7 nucleotides align to TRBD1. The germline gives CDR1 SGHRS, CDR2 YFSETQ. There are 14 residues in the CDR3. The ends lost 0 bases at V and 4 bases at J; junction bases unmatched: 4. The DNA of the CDR3 is TGCGCCAGCAGCTTGGCACAGGGGCTGTACGAGCAGTACTTC. It is translated as CASSLAQGLYEQYF.

The chain joins TRBV7-9 to TRBJ2-3; TRBD2 aligns across 10 bases. Looked up from germline, CDR1 is SEHNR and CDR2 is FQNEAQ (reference sequence). CDR3 length equals 18 residues. J was trimmed by 5 bases and V by 1 base; bases with no gene match: 12. The CDR3, as DNA: TGTGCCAGCAGCTTAGTGGCCAAACTAGCGGGAAAACAAGATACGCAGTATTTT. Its translation is CASSLVAKLAGKQDTQYF.

The genes are TRBV7-7 and TRBJ2-1, with D maybe TRBD1 (6 bases). The CDR3 contains 14 residues. Germline V gene sequence: CDR1 SSHAT, CDR2 FNYEAQ (reference sequence). Trimming took off 0 bases at V and 7 bases at J, with 10 bases between the two ends. CDR3 sequence (DNA): TGTGCCAGCAGCTTAGCGGGGGCGAGGAATGAGCAGTTCTTC. Its translation is CASSLAGARNEQFF.

This chain connects TRBV14 to TRBJ1-2; the D gene is possibly TRBD1 (5 bases). Germline V gene sequence: CDR1 SGHDN, CDR2 FVKESK. Trimming pared 2 bases from V and 5 bases from J, leaving 9 bases between. The CDR3 totals 13 residues. The CDR3 loop is CASSQPGGYGYTF. The DNA for the CDR3 is TGTGCCAGCAGCCAACCGGGGGGGTATGGCTACACCTTC.

The chain is built from TRBV7-9 and TRBJ1-1, with D maybe TRBD1 (6 bases). This CDR3 has 14 amino acids. The V end was cut by 5 bases, the J end by 3 bases, with 13 bases between. Germline V gives CDR1 SEHNR, CDR2 FQNEAQ (reference sequence). DNA for the CDR3: TGTGCCAGCAGCAAAAAGGGGGGGTACACTGAAGCTTTCTTT. It encodes CASSKKGGYTEAFF.

The chain joins TRBV6-5 to TRBJ2-1; perhaps TRBD2 as D (6 bases). The V gene lost 2 bases and the J gene lost 3 bases, with 11 bases spanning the gap. Germline values: CDR1 MNHEY, CDR2 SVGAGI. CDR3 size: 15 residues. The CDR3 nucleotides are TGTGCCAGCAGTTACCGGGGCGGGATCTACAATGAGCAGTTCTTC. Encoded protein: CASSYRGGIYNEQFF.

J is TRBJ2-7 and V is TRBV27, with D hard to call. Looked up from germline, CDR1 is MNHEY and CDR2 is SMNVEV (reference sequence). The CDR3 has 14 amino acids. Trimming took off 1 base at V and 1 base at J, with 8 bases between the two ends. CDR3 residues: CASSLYSESYEQYF. Written as DNA, the CDR3 is TGTGCCAGCAGTTTATATTCTGAATCCTACGAGCAGTACTTC.

The chain is built from TRBV30 and TRBJ1-3; the D gene is possibly TRBD1 (5 bases). The CDR3 extends over 15 amino acids. Germline V gives CDR1 GTSNPN, CDR2 SVGIG (reference sequence). V shed 0 bases and J shed 8 bases, with 17 bases lying between them. CDR3 in amino acids: CAWSVLVRPGHTIYF. The CDR3 DNA sequence: TGTGCCTGGAGTGTACTCGTCAGGCCGGGACACACCATATATTTT.

The chain links TRBV27 to TRBJ2-2, with TRBD1 matching over 7 bases. CDR3 length: 12 residues. V was pared by 6 bases and J by 6 bases, with 1 base of the junction left unmatched. CDR1 is MNHEY, CDR2 SMNVEV, per germline (reference sequence). The CDR3 sequence is CASRTGAGELFF. Here the CDR3 DNA reads TGTGCCAGCAGAACAGGGGCCGGGGAGCTGTTTTTT.

This sequence joins TRBV27 and TRBJ1-3; D gene unclear. Looked up from germline, CDR1 is MNHEY and CDR2 is SMNVEV (reference sequence). V was pared by 0 bases and J by 0 bases, with 6 bases between. The CDR3 runs to 15 residues. Written as DNA, the CDR3 is TGTGCCAGCAGTTTATCGAAAAGCTCTGGAAACACCATATATTTT. Residues: CASSLSKSSGNTIYF.

The chain has TRBV2 and TRBJ2-4, with 7 bases matching TRBD2. The CDR3 has 13 amino acids. In germline, CDR1 is SNHLY, CDR2 FYNNEI. Trimming at V came to 8 bases and at J to 5 bases, leaving 6 bases not matched to a gene. The CDR3 sequence is CASDREDENIQYF. The CDR3 nucleotides are TGTGCCAGCGACCGGGAGGACGAAAACATTCAGTACTTC.

The chain couples TRBV28 to TRBJ1-6; 7 bases are a match to TRBD1. The J segment lost 7 bases and the V segment lost 4 bases, leaving 4 bases of the junction unmatched. CDR3 length: 14 residues. Germline V gene data show CDR1 as MDHEN and CDR2 as SYDVKM. The CDR3 loop is CASSSGTANSPLHF. The CDR3 bases are TGTGCCAGCAGTTCCGGGACAGCCAATTCACCCCTCCACTTT.

The chain links TRBV25-1 to TRBJ1-2; no clear D gene. Germline lookup yields CDR1 MGHDK and CDR2 SYGVNS. The CDR3 covers 13 residues. Trimming stripped 3 bases from V and 4 bases from J, with 9 bases between. CDR3 coding DNA: TGTGCCAGCAGTGATGGCCGGGGCTATGGCTACACCTTC. This sequence encodes CASSDGRGYGYTF.

A single count supports this clone. The chain joins TRBV19 to TRBJ2-7; D is unresolved. The germline V and J ends were trimmed by 2 bases and 4 bases, with 12 bases remaining between them. The germline CDR1 and CDR2 sequences are LNHDA and SQIVND (reference sequence). The CDR3 is made up of 14 amino acids. In nucleotides, the CDR3 is TGTGCCAGTAGTATATCCCCCGGCTATTACGAGCAGTACTTC. It yields the protein CASSISPGYYEQYF.

This clone was picked up a small number of times. V usage is TRBV28 and J usage is TRBJ2-5; D not certain. This CDR3 has 12 amino acids. With 4 bases removed from V and 0 bases from J, the gap between germline ends came to 3 bases. From germline, CDR1 is MDHEN and CDR2 SYDVKM. CDR3 region: CASSSYQETQYF. CDR3 bases: TGTGCCAGCAGTTCGTACCAAGAGACCCAGTACTTC.

The V and J genes are TRBV2 and TRBJ2-7; TRBD1 aligns across 11 bases. This CDR3 is 17 amino acids long. Trimming cost V 3 bases and J 1 base; bases outside gene matches: 8. Germline V lookup: CDR1 SNHLY, CDR2 FYNNEI. CDR3: CASSDGTGGRTSYEQYF. CDR3 DNA sequence: TGTGCCAGCAGTGACGGGACAGGGGGACGAACGTCCTACGAGCAGTACTTC.

The rearrangement joins TRBV28 to TRBJ2-1, with D tentatively TRBD1 (6 bases). The germline V and J ends were trimmed by 1 base and 9 bases, with 16 bases remaining between them. This CDR3 spans 15 amino acids. The germline gives CDR1 MDHEN, CDR2 SYDVKM. CDR3 nucleotides: TGTGCCAGCAGTTTATATTTAGGACAGCCGAGTGAGCAGTTCTTC. Translation: CASSLYLGQPSEQFF.